One sample yielded the 28 T cell receptor beta chains listed below, sequenced in a study of regulatory T cells in long-lasting Graves disease. Building the TCR beta libraries relied on iRepertoire HTBI primers, and CDR3 regions underwent Arm-PCR. TCRdb used MiXCR to reprocess the multiplex PCR reads, holding one entry per CDR3 protein. The data hold 380,000 or so distinct CDR3 sequences, with 15% to 20% observed a single time. Time point described: newly diagnosed GD, antithyroid drugs for less than 3 months. The TCR library was made from RNA extracted from PBMCs. The data were also submitted as part of a second study, on T cells in Graves' hyperthyroidism and ophthalmopathy.

The sequenced sample was peripheral blood mononuclear cells (PBMCs), obtained at new diagnosis, from a patient treated with antithyroid drugs. The receptors shown here come from a young woman with Graves disease.

This clonotype was observed a handful of times. This chain joins TRBV7-6 and TRBJ1-6, with D unclear. The CDR3 consists of 15 residues. The germline gives CDR1 SGHVS, CDR2 FNYEAQ. V lost 5 bases to trimming and J lost 6 bases, with 14 bases between them. The CDR3: CASSQDQPGNSPLHF. The CDR3 DNA reads TGTGCCAGCAGCCAAGACCAACCCGGTAATTCACCCCTCCACTTT.

This clonotype was counted at least ten times. V and J are TRBV11-3 and TRBJ2-6, with D possibly matching TRBD1 (5 bases). Deletions cut 5 bases from V and 4 bases from J, with 15 bases between. The CDR3 runs 16 residues. CDR1 and CDR2 (germline): SGHNT, YENEEA. CDR3 in amino acids: CASSPSLGPGANVLTF. The CDR3 region has the DNA TGTGCCAGCAGCCCAAGTTTGGGGCCCGGGGCCAACGTCCTGACTTTC.

Comments on this clonotype: A single base is all that separates this from a far larger clone, so a read error is likely. The V call is TRBV5-1, the J call TRBJ2-1; no definite D call. CDR3 length: 15 amino acids. Per the germline V gene, CDR1 is SGHRS and CDR2 is YFSETQ. CDR3 protein: CASSVGPTSYNEQFF. The CDR3 DNA reads as TGTGCCAGCAGCGTAGGCCCTACCTCCTACAATGAGCAGTTCTTC.

There are a few counts of this clonotype. J is TRBJ2-2 and V is TRBV5-1; 7 nucleotides align to TRBD2. Unmatched junction bases numbered 7, after V lost 6 bases and J lost 5 bases. The germline CDR1 and CDR2 sequences are SGHRS and YFSETQ. The CDR3 loop spans 14 amino acids. The CDR3 here is CASTETSITGELFF. The CDR3 nucleotides are TGCGCCAGCACCGAGACTAGCATAACCGGGGAGCTGTTTTTT.

This clonotype was detected only once. The chain combines TRBV5-1 with TRBJ2-1; D may match TRBD1 or TRBD2 (5 bases each). Per germline, CDR1 SGHRS and CDR2 YFSETQ. This CDR3 contains 17 residues. Trimming removed 4 bases at V and 2 bases at J, with 19 bases between. Here the CDR3 DNA reads TGCGCCAGCAGCCTTACCGTGCCGGGGCCCACCTACAATGAGCAGTTCTTC. It specifies CASSLTVPGPTYNEQFF.

The chain is built from TRBV11-1 and TRBJ2-1; D is unresolved. The ends were cut back, 4 bases at V and 5 bases at J, with 12 bases in the middle. The germline V gene encodes CDR1 SGHAT and CDR2 FQDESV (reference sequence). This CDR3 comprises 14 residues. The CDR3 is CASSSQSRDNEQFF. The CDR3 nucleotides read TGTGCCAGCAGCTCTCAGAGTAGGGACAATGAGCAGTTCTTC.

In this sample, this clonotype turned up a few times. The rearrangement links TRBV6-1 to TRBJ1-2; TRBD1 might be the D (6 bases). Germline CDR1 and CDR2: MNHNS and SASEGT. The CDR3 runs to 14 residues. The ends were cut back, 2 bases at V and 4 bases at J, with 11 bases in the middle. CDR3 DNA: TGTGCCAGCAGTGAAAGGACAGACCGCTATGGCTACACCTTC. As protein: CASSERTDRYGYTF.

The rearrangement links TRBV7-9 to TRBJ2-3; no clear D. The CDR3 runs to 14 residues. Trimming stripped 7 bases from V and 4 bases from J, with 15 bases between. Germline CDR1 and CDR2: SEHNR and FQNEAQ (reference sequence). CDR3 residues: CASNLQNRADTQYF. The CDR3 region has the DNA TGTGCCAGCAACCTACAAAACCGCGCAGATACGCAGTATTTT.

This clonotype was seen many times. This chain links TRBV5-1 with TRBJ1-2; D not certain. V dropped 1 base and J dropped 2 bases, with 6 bases sitting between them. The CDR3 loop spans 13 amino acids. In germline, CDR1 is SGHRS, CDR2 YFSETQ. CDR3 sequence reads: CASSLRENYGYTF. The CDR3 DNA reads as TGCGCCAGCAGCTTGCGGGAGAACTATGGCTACACCTTC.

Comments on this clonotype: With only one base between it and a far larger clone, this is likely a read error. This chain links TRBV9 with TRBJ2-1; a weak D match, TRBD2 (6 bases). This CDR3 comprises 13 residues. Germline assignment: CDR1 SGDLS and CDR2 YYNGEE. The DNA of the CDR3 is TGTGCCAGCAGCCACGGGGGAGGCAATGGGCAGTTCTTC. Protein product: CASSHGGGNGQFF.

This clonotype has a count of ten or more. V and J are TRBV28 and TRBJ2-7; tentative D call: TRBD1 (6 bases). Germline-derived CDR1 and CDR2 are MDHEN and SYDVKM. The CDR3 loop spans 13 amino acids. CDR3 bases: TGTGCTGCCGTCGGGACACCTTCAGGTGAGCAGTACTTC. Protein: CAAVGTPSGEQYF. The full variable domain, rest sourced from reference TRBV28 and TRBJ2-7, is DVKVTQSSRYLVKRTGEKVFLECVQDMDHENMFWYRQDPGLGLRLIYFSYDVKMKEKGDIPEGYSVSREKKERFSLILESASTNQTSMYLCAAVGTPSGEQYFGPGTRLTVT.

This clonotype was observed at least ten times. The rearrangement links TRBV18 to TRBJ1-4; D is ambiguous. The V gene lost 1 base and the J gene lost 0 bases, with 12 bases spanning the gap. Germline values: CDR1 KGHSH, CDR2 LQKENI. The CDR3 consists of 17 residues. DNA of the CDR3: TGTGCCAGCTCACCACGGTCGGGAAAAACAACTAATGAAAAACTGTTTTTT. Encoded protein: CASSPRSGKTTNEKLFF.

This clonotype was observed many times. The rearrangement joins TRBV3-1 to TRBJ2-4; TRBD2 matches 12 bases. The germline gives CDR1 LGHDT, CDR2 YNNKEL (reference sequence). Trimming cost V 6 bases and J 5 bases; bases outside gene matches: 8. This CDR3 region has 16 residues. The CDR3 sequence: CASSRTSGMGENIQYF. CDR3 nucleotides: TGTGCCAGCAGTCGGACTAGCGGGATGGGGGAAAACATTCAGTACTTC. The full variable domain, rest sourced from reference TRBV3-1 and TRBJ2-4, is DTAVSQTPKYLVTQMGNDKSIKCEQNLGHDTMYWYKQDSKKFLKIMFSYNNKELIINETVPNRFSPKSPDKAHLNLHINSLELGDSAVYFCASSRTSGMGENIQYFGAGTRLSVL.

Regarding this clonotype: A much larger clone differs by one base, so this may be a read error. Written as DNA, the CDR3 is TGCAGTGCTAATTTAGCGGGGCTGGACAATGATCAGTTCTTC. This codes for CSANLAGLDNDQFF. V gene TRBV20-1 combines with J gene TRBJ2-1, with 8 bases that match TRBD2. The germline gives CDR1 DFQATT, CDR2 SNEGSKA (reference sequence). The CDR3 is made up of 14 amino acids.

Turning to this clonotype: Its ends do not fully match the called genes, so a read error is possible. The chain links TRBV5-1 to TRBJ2-2, with 10 bases that match TRBD2. Germline V gene data show CDR1 as SGHRS and CDR2 as YFSETQ. This CDR3 has 16 residues. CDR3 loop: CASRLGTSVNTGELFF. CDR3 DNA sequence: TGCGCCAGCAGATTGGGGACTAGCGTGAACACCGGGGAGCTGTTTTTT.

This clonotype was detected ten times or more. The gene calls are TRBV6-1 and TRBJ2-1, with TRBD1 identical over 9 bases. The CDR3 spans 14 residues. CDR1 MNHNS and CDR2 SASEGT come from the germline V gene. V was clipped by 5 bases and J by 9 bases; unmatched bases: 8. This CDR3 is CASSPGQGLGEQFF. In nucleotides, the CDR3 is TGTGCCAGCAGTCCGGGACAGGGCTTGGGTGAGCAGTTCTTC.

Of note for this clonotype: A much larger clone sits a single nucleotide away, making a read error possible. The chain couples TRBV12-3 or TRBV12-4 to TRBJ1-1, with 7 nucleotides matching TRBD1. The CDR3 consists of 14 residues. CDR3 bases: TGTACCAGCAGATTGGGACAGCACGACACTGAAGCTTTCTTT. This codes for CTSRLGQHDTEAFF.

On this clonotype: This sequence may be a read error, since a much larger clone differs from it by one base. This chain links TRBV18 with TRBJ2-7; TRBD1 matches 8 bases. J gave up 7 bases and V 5 bases, and 7 bases lay outside the gene matches. Germline values: CDR1 KGHSH, CDR2 LQKENI. This CDR3 region has 13 residues. The CDR3 loop reads CASSIKQGGEQYF. CDR3 coding DNA: TGTGCCAGCTCAATCAAACAGGGGGGTGAGCAGTACTTC.

This clonotype was recorded a few times. V is TRBV28 and J is TRBJ1-1, with D hard to call. The CDR3 runs 15 residues. Per germline, CDR1 MDHEN and CDR2 SYDVKM. V lost 2 bases, J lost 2 bases, and 12 bases lay in between. The CDR3 sequence is CASSLGPFGNTEAFF. DNA of the CDR3: TGTGCCAGCAGTTTAGGACCCTTCGGCAACACTGAAGCTTTCTTT. The full variable domain, rest sourced from reference TRBV28 and TRBJ1-1, is DVKVTQSSRYLVKRTGEKVFLECVQDMDHENMFWYRQDPGLGLRLIYFSYDVKMKEKGDIPEGYSVSREKKERFSLILESASTNQTSMYLCASSLGPFGNTEAFFGQGTRLTVV.

This clonotype was seen many times. The CDR3 nucleotides read TGCGCCAGCAGCTCGAGGGGCGGGTACGCCACAGATACGCAGTATTTT. Translation gives CASSSRGGYATDTQYF. The chain recombines TRBV5-1 with TRBJ2-3; tentatively, D is TRBD1 or TRBD2 (5 bases each). V lost 3 bases and J lost 2, with 16 bases in between. The CDR3 consists of 16 residues. The germline V gene has CDR1 SGHRS and CDR2 YFSETQ.

Regarding this clonotype: A single base separates this from a much larger clone, so it may be a read error. The chain carries TRBV20-1 and TRBJ1-5; 7 bases are shared with TRBD1. This CDR3 has 14 residues. Per the germline V gene, CDR1 is DFQATT and CDR2 is SNEGSKA (reference sequence). Unmatched junction bases numbered 10, after V lost 8 bases and J lost 3 bases. CDR3: CSTMLGQINQPQHF. Here the CDR3 DNA reads TGCAGTACTATGCTGGGACAGATCAATCAGCCCCAGCATTTT.

This clonotype has a count of ten or more. The chain uses TRBV12-3 or TRBV12-4 and TRBJ2-2; TRBD2 agrees at 9 bases. The CDR3 extends over 16 amino acids. The V segment lost 3 bases and the J segment 4 bases; nucleotides outside the gene matches: 6. As DNA, the CDR3 is TGTGCCAGCAGTTTCCTAAGCGGGAGGTCCACCGGGGAGCTGTTTTTT. Translating it yields CASSFLSGRSTGELFF.

At least ten counts were recorded for this clonotype. An end of the junction does not agree with germline; a read error may underlie this. The V gene is TRBV7-7, the J gene TRBJ2-1; D possibly corresponds to TRBD1 (6 bases). The CDR3 length is 14 residues. Germline assignment: CDR1 SSHAT and CDR2 FNYEAQ (reference sequence). DNA for the CDR3: TGTGCTAGCAGCTTAGGTACAGGGAGCAATGAGCAGTTCTTC. Its translation: CASSLGTGSNEQFF.

Written as DNA, the CDR3 is TGCAGTGCTAGACCCGAGACAGCTTATGGCTACACCTTC. It codes for CSARPETAYGYTF. V usage is TRBV20-1 and J usage is TRBJ1-2, with a possible D match to TRBD1 (5 bases). V was pared by 2 bases and J by 5 bases, with 12 bases between. Germline CDR1 and CDR2: DFQATT and SNEGSKA (reference sequence). The CDR3 contains 13 residues.

This clonotype was picked up many times. V is TRBV6-1 and J is TRBJ1-2; D is unclear. The CDR3 is made up of 14 amino acids. Germline V gives CDR1 MNHNS, CDR2 SASEGT. V gave up 4 bases and J gave up 4 bases, with 13 bases separating them. The CDR3: CASSVGQKTYGYTF. The DNA for the CDR3 is TGTGCCAGCAGTGTAGGTCAGAAGACCTATGGCTACACCTTC.

In the case of this clonotype: A much more abundant neighbour one base away suggests this may be a read error. The V and J genes are TRBV6-2 or TRBV6-3 and TRBJ1-5; 9 bases align to TRBD1. CDR1 MNHEY and CDR2 SVGEGT come from the germline V gene. The V segment lost 11 bases and the J segment 7 bases; nucleotides outside the gene matches: 18. The CDR3 runs to 16 residues. The CDR3 DNA reads as TGTGCCGGCGGAACCCGGGACAGGGTTGGAGGGCAGCCCCAGCATTTT. The encoded protein is CAGGTRDRVGGQPQHF.

This clonotype was seen a few times. The CDR3, as DNA: TGTGCCAGCAGTGACCCGCCGGGACAGGAGAACCATTCTTCCTACGAGCAGTACTTC. Translating it yields CASSDPPGQENHSSYEQYF. The chain is built from TRBV6-4 and TRBJ2-7; 8 bases line up with TRBD1. J lost 1 base, V lost 2 bases, and 16 bases had no gene match. Germline values: CDR1 MRHNA, CDR2 SNTAGT. CDR3 size: 19 residues.

The chain carries TRBV7-3 and TRBJ2-5, with TRBD2 as a possible D gene (6 bases). With 4 bases removed from V and 0 bases from J, the gap between germline ends came to 12 bases. The CDR3 consists of 15 residues. Germline V gene sequence: CDR1 SGHTA, CDR2 FQGTGA. The CDR3 bases are TGTGCCAGCAGCTCGGAGGGCGACCACCAAGAGACCCAGTACTTC. As protein: CASSSEGDHQETQYF.